This T cell receptor (beta chain) came from a study of shared clonotypes between healthy human individuals. CDR3 length: 14 amino acids. Germline V gives CDR1 SEHNR, CDR2 FQNEAQ (reference sequence). Unmatched junction bases numbered 11, after V lost 5 bases and J lost 8 bases. Deep-level assay runs were performed. TCRdb keeps only in-frame clones here, not all; method: immunoSEQ multiplex PCR. The sample records around 980,000 clones, more than 75% being singletons. Sequencing was carried out using memory CD4+ T cells from PBMCs. Subset specified: CD45RA-negative fraction. The clonotype originates from a young man in good health. Some clones in this sample may be carry-over from other donors' samples. The V and J genes are TRBV7-9 and TRBJ2-7, with 8 positions matching TRBD2. CDR3: CASSPGLADSKQYF. CDR3 in DNA: TGTGCCAGCAGCCCTGGACTAGCAGACAGTAAGCAGTACTTC. Full variable domain (outside the CDR3, taken from reference TRBV7-9 and TRBJ2-7): DTGVSQNPRHKITKRGQNVTFRCDPISEHNRLYWYRQTLGQGPEFLTYFQNEAQLEKSRLLSDRFSAERPKGSFSTLEIQRTEQGDSAMYLCASSPGLADSKQYFGPGTRLTVT.